This TCR beta chain was documented in a study of blood T cell repertoires in COVID-19. Clones were sequenced by immunoSEQ multiplex PCR, and TCRdb holds only the in-frame ones, with some missing. Found here are 270,000 or so clones, 80% to 90% of them singletons; the top ten hold about 12%. Material for sequencing was peripheral blood. The clonotype originates from a woman in her 30s with COVID-19, enrolled during active disease.

The CDR3 loop is CASSSDRSPYNEQFF. The CDR3, as DNA: TGTGCCAGCAGTTCCGACAGGAGTCCCTACAATGAGCAGTTCTTC. The chain links TRBV7-9 to TRBJ2-1; D is possibly TRBD1 (6 bases). Deletions cut 6 bases from V and 2 bases from J, with 14 bases between. CDR1 SEHNR and CDR2 FQNEAQ come from the germline V gene (reference sequence). The CDR3 contains 15 residues. The whole variable domain, filled in from reference TRBV7-9 and TRBJ2-1, reads DTGVSQNPRHKITKRGQNVTFRCDPISEHNRLYWYRQTLGQGPEFLTYFQNEAQLEKSRLLSDRFSAERPKGSFSTLEIQRTEQGDSAMYLCASSSDRSPYNEQFFGPGTRLTVL.